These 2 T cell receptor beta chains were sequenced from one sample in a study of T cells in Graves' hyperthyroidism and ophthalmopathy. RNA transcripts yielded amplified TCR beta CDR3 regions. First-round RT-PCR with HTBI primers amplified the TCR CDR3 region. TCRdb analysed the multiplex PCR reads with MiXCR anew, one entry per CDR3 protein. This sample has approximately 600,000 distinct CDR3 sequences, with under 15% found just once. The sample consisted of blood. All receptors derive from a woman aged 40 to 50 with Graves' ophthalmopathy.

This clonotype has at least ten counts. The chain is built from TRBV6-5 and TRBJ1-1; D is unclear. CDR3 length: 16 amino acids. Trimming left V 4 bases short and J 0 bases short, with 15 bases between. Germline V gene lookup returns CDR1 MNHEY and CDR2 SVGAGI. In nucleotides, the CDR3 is TGTGCCAGCAGTTCCCCTGGTGCCGGAATGAACACTGAAGCTTTCTTT. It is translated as CASSSPGAGMNTEAFF.

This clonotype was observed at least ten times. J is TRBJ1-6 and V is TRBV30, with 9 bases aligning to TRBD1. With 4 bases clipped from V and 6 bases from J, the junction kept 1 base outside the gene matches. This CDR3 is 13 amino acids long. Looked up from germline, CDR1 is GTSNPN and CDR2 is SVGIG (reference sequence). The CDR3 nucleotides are TGTGCCTGGAAGGGACAGGGTAATTCACCCCTCCACTTT. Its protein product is CAWKGQGNSPLHF.